This TCR beta chain was identified during a study of shared clonotypes between healthy human individuals. Study results and caveats: Clonotype sharing among donors was thought likely to change with sequencing depth.

Comment on this clone: Its target is unknown.

The V end lost 5 bases, the J end lost 0 bases, and 13 bases lay between the germline ends. CDR1 is SGHDT, CDR2 YYEEEE, per germline. This CDR3 spans 15 amino acids. The authors split each subset's genomic DNA evenly across several immunoSEQ plates. Spread over ten immunoSEQ deep assay plates, unsorted PBMC DNA underwent sequencing. This table comes from immunoSEQ multiplex PCR, and its TCRdb copy is limited to in-frame clones, with some not included. The sample records approximately 500,000 clones, 81% being singletons. This TCR derives from a woman in her thirties or forties in good health. Some clones in this sample may be carry-over from other donors' samples. The chain is built from TRBV5-6 and TRBJ2-3; no firm D call. Specimen: PBMCs. The CDR3 sequence: CASSTGPSSTDTQYF. CDR3 coding DNA: TGTGCCAGCAGTACCGGGCCCTCTAGCACAGATACGCAGTATTTT. Combining the CDR3 with reference TRBV5-6 and TRBJ2-3 gives the whole variable domain DAGVTQSPTHLIKTRGQQVTLRCSPKSGHDTVSWYQQALGQGPQFIFQYYEEEERQRGNFPDRFSGHQFPNYSSELNVNALLLGDSALYLCASSTGPSSTDTQYFGPGTRLTVL.